This T cell receptor (beta chain) is drawn from a study of cytomegalovirus exposure and HLA in healthy donors. V gave up 6 bases and J gave up 1 base, with 12 bases separating them. From germline, CDR1 is SNHLY and CDR2 FYNNEI. The CDR3 sequence is 14 residues long. This clone is a singleton in its sample. Both 60 Vbeta primers and 13 Jbeta primers went into the PCR. Profiling relied on immunoSEQ multiplex PCR, and the TCRdb table lists in-frame clones only, not all of them. The data hold roughly 190,000 clones, with less than 80% observed a single time. The sequencing sample was made of PBMCs. The rearrangement links TRBV2 to TRBJ2-5; D is possibly TRBD2 (5 bases). The TCR comes from a man aged 35-49 years in good health and CMV-seronegative. CDR3: CASSWARGQETQYF. CDR3 bases: TGTGCCAGCAGCTGGGCTCGGGGCCAAGAGACCCAGTACTTC.